The clone carrying this T cell receptor (beta chain) appeared a single time. Its antigen is not known. The data derive from a study of OX40 agonist ivuxolimab in advanced cancers. Study in general: Earlier anti-PD-1, anti-PD-L1 or anti-CTLA-4 therapy was permitted; about 38% had received some. Study outcomes and limitations: Dosing at 0.1 to 3.0 mg/kg was accompanied by clonal expansion of CD4+ and CD8+ blood T cells by week 6. Among the lowest peripheral clonal expansion occurred in 0.1-3.0 mg/kg partial responders.

V gave up 3 bases and J gave up 5 bases, with 12 bases separating them. Germline CDR1 is SGHNT and CDR2 is YYREEE (reference sequence). The CDR3 covers 13 residues. Blood draws occurred at baseline, cycle 4 day 1, and cycle 7 day 1. The protocol was immunoSEQ multiplex PCR, while the TCRdb copy is restricted to in-frame clones and leaves out a portion. This sample carries about 150,000 clones, 90% to 95% of them seen once, and the ten largest clones take around 0.31%. The chain has TRBV5-4 and TRBJ2-7, with D possibly matching TRBD2 (6 bases). The source material was CD4+ or CD8+ T cells sorted from blood, sampled in a trial of the OX40 agonist ivuxolimab. This TCR derives from an adult with an advanced solid tumor such as melanoma, head and neck, liver or kidney cancer. The CDR3 DNA follows: TGTGCCAGCAGCTCAAGACTAGACGACGAGCAGTACTTC. The encoded protein is CASSSRLDDEQYF.